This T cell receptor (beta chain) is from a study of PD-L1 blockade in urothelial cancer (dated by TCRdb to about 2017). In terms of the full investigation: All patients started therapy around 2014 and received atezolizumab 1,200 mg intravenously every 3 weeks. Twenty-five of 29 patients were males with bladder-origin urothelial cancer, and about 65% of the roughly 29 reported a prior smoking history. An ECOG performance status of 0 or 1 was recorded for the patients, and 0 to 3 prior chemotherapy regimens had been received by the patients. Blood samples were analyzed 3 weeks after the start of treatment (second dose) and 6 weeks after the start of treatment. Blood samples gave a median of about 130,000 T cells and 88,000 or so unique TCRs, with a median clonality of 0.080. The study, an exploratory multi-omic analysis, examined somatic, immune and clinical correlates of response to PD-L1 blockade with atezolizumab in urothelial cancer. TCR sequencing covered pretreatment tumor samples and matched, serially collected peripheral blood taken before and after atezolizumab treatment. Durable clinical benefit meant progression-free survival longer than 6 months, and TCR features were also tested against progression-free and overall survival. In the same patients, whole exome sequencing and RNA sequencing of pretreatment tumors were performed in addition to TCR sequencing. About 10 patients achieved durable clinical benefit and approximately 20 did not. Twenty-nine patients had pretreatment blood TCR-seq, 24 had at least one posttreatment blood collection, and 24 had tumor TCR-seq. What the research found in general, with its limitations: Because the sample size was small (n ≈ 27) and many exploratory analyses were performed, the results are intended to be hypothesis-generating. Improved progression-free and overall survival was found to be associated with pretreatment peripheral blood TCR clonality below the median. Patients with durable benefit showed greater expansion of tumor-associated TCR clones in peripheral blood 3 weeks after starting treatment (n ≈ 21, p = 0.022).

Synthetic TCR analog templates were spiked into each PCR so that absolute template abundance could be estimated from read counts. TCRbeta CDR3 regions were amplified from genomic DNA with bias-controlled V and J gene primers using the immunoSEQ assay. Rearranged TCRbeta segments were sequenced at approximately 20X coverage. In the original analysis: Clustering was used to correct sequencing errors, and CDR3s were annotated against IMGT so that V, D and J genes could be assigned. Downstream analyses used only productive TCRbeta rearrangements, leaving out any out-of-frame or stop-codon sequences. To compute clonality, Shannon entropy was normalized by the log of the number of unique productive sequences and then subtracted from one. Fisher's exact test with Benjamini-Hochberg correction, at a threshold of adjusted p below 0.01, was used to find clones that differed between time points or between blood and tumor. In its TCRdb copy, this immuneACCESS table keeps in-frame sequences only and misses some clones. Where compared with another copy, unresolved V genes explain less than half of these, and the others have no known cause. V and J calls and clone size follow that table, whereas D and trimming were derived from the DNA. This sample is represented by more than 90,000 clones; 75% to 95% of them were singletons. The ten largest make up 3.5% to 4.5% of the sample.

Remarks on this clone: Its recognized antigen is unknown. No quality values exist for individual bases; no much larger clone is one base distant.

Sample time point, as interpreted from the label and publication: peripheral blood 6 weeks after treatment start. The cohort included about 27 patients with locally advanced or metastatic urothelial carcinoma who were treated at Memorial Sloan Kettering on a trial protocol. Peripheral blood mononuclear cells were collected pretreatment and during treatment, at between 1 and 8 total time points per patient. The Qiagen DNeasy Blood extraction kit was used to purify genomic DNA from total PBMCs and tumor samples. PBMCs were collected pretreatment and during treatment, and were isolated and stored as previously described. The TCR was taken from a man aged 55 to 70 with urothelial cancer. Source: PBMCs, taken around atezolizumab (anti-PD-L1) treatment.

The nucleotide sequence reads as follows: TGCAGCGTTGAAACGGGGGGGGATGGCTACACCTTC. Its translation reads: CSVETGGDGYTF. The rearrangement combines TRBV29-1 with TRBJ1-2; the D gene is possibly TRBD1, with 5 bases matching. There are 12 amino acids in the CDR3, from cysteine to phenylalanine inclusive. Of all the DNA, just the CDR3 is kept, 36 bases in frame from base 1. The junction shows trimming of 2 bases on V and 6 bases on J, plus 10 bases between the germline ends. Per the germline V gene, SQVTM is the CDR1 and ANQGSEA is the CDR2.